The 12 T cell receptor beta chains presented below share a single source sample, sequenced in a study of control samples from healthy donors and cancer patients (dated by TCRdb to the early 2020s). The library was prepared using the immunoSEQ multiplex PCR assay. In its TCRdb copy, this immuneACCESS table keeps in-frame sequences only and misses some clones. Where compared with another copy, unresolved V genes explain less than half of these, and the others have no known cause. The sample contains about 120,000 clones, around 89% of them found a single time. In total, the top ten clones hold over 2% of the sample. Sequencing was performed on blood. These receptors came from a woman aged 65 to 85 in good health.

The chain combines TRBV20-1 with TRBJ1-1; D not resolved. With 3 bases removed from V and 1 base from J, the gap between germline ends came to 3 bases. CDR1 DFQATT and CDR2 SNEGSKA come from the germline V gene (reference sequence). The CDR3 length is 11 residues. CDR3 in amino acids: CSARRNTEAFF. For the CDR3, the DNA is TGCAGTGCTAGGAGGAACACTGAAGCTTTCTTT.

As DNA, the CDR3 is TGTGCCAGCAGTTACGGACATAGCTCCTACAATGAGCAGTTCTTC. Protein product: CASSYGHSSYNEQFF. V gene TRBV6-6 combines with J gene TRBJ2-1, with D possibly being TRBD1 (5 bases). The ends were cut back, 2 bases at V and 0 bases at J, with 8 bases in the middle. The CDR3 totals 15 residues. Germline loops: CDR1 MNHNY, CDR2 SVGAGI (reference sequence).

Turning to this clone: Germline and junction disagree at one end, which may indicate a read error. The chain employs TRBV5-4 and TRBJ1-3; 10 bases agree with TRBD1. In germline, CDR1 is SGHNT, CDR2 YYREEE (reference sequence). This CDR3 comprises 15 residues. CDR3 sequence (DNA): TGTGCCAGCAGCAATCGACAGGGGGCTGGGAACACCATATATTTT. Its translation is CASSNRQGAGNTIYF.

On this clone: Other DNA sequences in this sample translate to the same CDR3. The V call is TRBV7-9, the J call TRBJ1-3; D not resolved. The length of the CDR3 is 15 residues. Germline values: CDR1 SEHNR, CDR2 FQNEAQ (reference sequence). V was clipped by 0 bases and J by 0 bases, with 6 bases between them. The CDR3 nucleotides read TGTGCCAGCAGCTTAGCAGGAAGCTCTGGAAACACCATATATTTT. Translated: CASSLAGSSGNTIYF.

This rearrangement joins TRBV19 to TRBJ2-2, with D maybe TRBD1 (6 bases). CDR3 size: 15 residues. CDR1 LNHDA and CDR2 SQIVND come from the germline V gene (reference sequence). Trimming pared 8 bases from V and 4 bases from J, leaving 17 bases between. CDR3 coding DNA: TGTGCCAGTGGACCCCTTGACAGGACCACCGGGGAGCTGTTTTTT. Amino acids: CASGPLDRTTGELFF. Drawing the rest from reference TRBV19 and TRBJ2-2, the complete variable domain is DGGITQSPKYLFRKEGQNVTLSCEQNLNHDAMYWYRQDPGQGLRLIYYSQIVNDFQKGDIAEGYSVSREKKESFPLTVTSAQKNPTAFYLCASGPLDRTTGELFFGEGSRLTVL.

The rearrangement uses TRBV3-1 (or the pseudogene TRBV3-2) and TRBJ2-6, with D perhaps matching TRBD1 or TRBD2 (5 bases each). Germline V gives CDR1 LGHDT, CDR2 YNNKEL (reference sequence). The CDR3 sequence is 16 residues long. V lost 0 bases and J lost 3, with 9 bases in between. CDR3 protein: CASSQEPGSGANVLTF. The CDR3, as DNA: TGTGCCAGCAGCCAAGAACCAGGGAGTGGGGCCAACGTCCTGACTTTC.

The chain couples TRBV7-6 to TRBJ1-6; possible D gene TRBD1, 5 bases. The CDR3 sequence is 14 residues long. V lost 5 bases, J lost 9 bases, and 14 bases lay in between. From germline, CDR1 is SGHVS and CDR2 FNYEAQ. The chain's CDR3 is CASSPGVGGSPLHF. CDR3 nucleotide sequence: TGTGCCAGCAGCCCCGGGGTTGGGGGTTCACCCCTCCACTTT.

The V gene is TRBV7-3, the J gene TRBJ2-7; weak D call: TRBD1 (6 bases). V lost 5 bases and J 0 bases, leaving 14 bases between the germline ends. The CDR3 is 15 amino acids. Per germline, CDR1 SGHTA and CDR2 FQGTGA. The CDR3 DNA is TGTGCCAGCAGCCAGACCGGGACACCCTCCTACGAGCAGTACTTC. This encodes CASSQTGTPSYEQYF.

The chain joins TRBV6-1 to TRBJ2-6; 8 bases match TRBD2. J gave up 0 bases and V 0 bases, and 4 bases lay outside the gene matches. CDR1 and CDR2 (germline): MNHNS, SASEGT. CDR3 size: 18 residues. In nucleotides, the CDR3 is TGTGCCAGCAGTGAAGCGGCGGGGGGCCTCTCTGGGGCCAACGTCCTGACTTTC. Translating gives CASSEAAGGLSGANVLTF.

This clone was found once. The CDR3 DNA sequence: TGTGCCACCCAACCCCGGGGTGGGCGAAATGAGCAGTTCTTC. Protein: CATQPRGGRNEQFF. This chain connects TRBV7-2 to TRBJ2-1, with D possibly matching TRBD2 (5 bases). V dropped 10 bases and J dropped 7 bases, with 20 bases sitting between them. CDR3 size: 14 residues. Germline CDR1 reads SGHTA; CDR2 reads FQGNSA.

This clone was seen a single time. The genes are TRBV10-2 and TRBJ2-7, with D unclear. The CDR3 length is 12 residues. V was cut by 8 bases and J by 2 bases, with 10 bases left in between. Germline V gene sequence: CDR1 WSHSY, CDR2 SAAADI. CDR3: CASSDRPYEQYF. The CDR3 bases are TGCGCCAGCTCGGACCGTCCCTACGAGCAGTACTTC.

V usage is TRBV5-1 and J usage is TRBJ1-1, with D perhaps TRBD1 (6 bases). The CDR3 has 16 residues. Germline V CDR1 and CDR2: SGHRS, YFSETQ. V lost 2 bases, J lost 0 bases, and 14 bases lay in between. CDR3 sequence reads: CASSFPGGSMNTEAFF. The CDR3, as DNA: TGCGCCAGCAGCTTCCCGGGGGGCAGTATGAACACTGAAGCTTTCTTT.